The entry that follows covers one TCR beta chain sequence. This sample stems from a study of T cell changes during pregnancy in multiple sclerosis. The CDR3 length is 13 residues. V shed 11 bases, J shed 8 bases, and the junction held 6 bases outside the gene matches. CDR1 and CDR2 from the germline V gene are MNHNY and SVGAGI (reference sequence). The method was immunoSEQ multiplex PCR; TCRdb's version includes in-frame clones alone and lacks a portion of them. Here the sample spans roughly 22,000 clones, 90% to 95% being singletons. V usage is TRBV6-6 and J usage is TRBJ2-1; TRBD2 aligns across 13 bases. This TCR derives from a female donor in good health, enrolled as a control in a pregnancy study. The sequenced sample was CD4+ T cells from peripheral blood mononuclear cells, obtained after pregnancy. CDR3 bases: TGTGCCTCACTAGCGGGGGGGCTTTATGAGCAGTTCTTC. It specifies CASLAGGLYEQFF.